This is a list of T cell receptor beta chains from one sample in a study of CD8 T cells in Susac syndrome. TCRdb re-called the immunoSEQ multiplex PCR reads with MiXCR, one entry per CDR3 protein. The table includes about 75,000 distinct CDR3 sequences, approximately 94% detected once. What was sequenced was CD8+ T cells from PBMCs. Receptors originate from a human donor with Susac syndrome. CDR3s include the opening cysteine and the closing phenylalanine or tryptophan. D genes are given only for firm matches. Expanded clones are given a class, and other clones once, few, many or no size at all.

v_gene	abundance	d_gene	j_gene	CDR3nt	CDR3aa
TRBV11-2	.	TRBD2	TRBJ2-3	TGTGCCAGCACCGTCCTACCCCTAGCGGTCAATACGCAGTATTTT	CASTVLPLAVNTQYF
TRBV9	.	TRBD1	TRBJ2-1	TGTGCCAGCAGCCCAGGGACAGGGTCCGAGTTCTTC	CASSPGTGSEFF
TRBV12-3/TRBV12-4	.	TRBD1	TRBJ1-4	TGTGCCAGCAGCCCGGGACAGAATAATGAAAAACTGTTTTTT	CASSPGQNNEKLFF
TRBV6-2/TRBV6-3	once	.	TRBJ1-1	TGTGCCAGCAGTTTCTTCTCGGGTGGCACTGAAGCTTTCTTT	CASSFFSGGTEAFF
TRBV4-1	.	.	TRBJ2-7	TGCGCCAGCAGCCAAGCGCACATCGGCAGCTACGAGCAGTACTTC	CASSQAHIGSYEQYF
TRBV3-1	.	.	TRBJ1-2	TGTGCCAGCAGCCAAGATGGCAGCTTCTATGGCTACACCTTC	CASSQDGSFYGYTF
TRBV12-3/TRBV12-4	.	TRBD2	TRBJ2-1	TGTGCCAGCAGCAGACTAGCGGGGAGGGATGAGCAGTTCTTC	CASSRLAGRDEQFF
TRBV7-9	.	.	TRBJ1-5	TGTGCCAGCAGCTTAGAGGGAAGGCAGCCCCAGCATTTT	CASSLEGRQPQHF
TRBV5-1	.	.	TRBJ2-1	TGCGCCAGCAGCTCTACGATGGGGGGGCATGACGATGAGCAGTTCTTC	CASSSTMGGHDDEQFF
TRBV9	once	.	TRBJ2-3	TGTGCCAGCAGCGCGGGGCACACAGATACGCAGTATTTT	CASSAGHTDTQYF
TRBV12-3/TRBV12-4	.	.	TRBJ2-1	TGTGTTTCTGGGCTAATCAATGAGCAGTTCTTC	CVSGLINEQFF
TRBV10-2	.	.	TRBJ2-7	TGCGCCAGCAGTGAGACTTTGAGCTCCTACGAGCAGTACTTC	CASSETLSSYEQYF
TRBV12-3/TRBV12-4	.	TRBD1	TRBJ2-5	TGTGCCAGCGGGCCAGGGGGCCGGGAGACCCAGTACTTC	CASGPGGRETQYF
TRBV9	once	.	TRBJ1-5	TGTGCCAGCAGCGTCGATGAAGGGCAGCCCCAGCATTTT	CASSVDEGQPQHF
TRBV28	once	TRBD1	TRBJ2-7	TGTGCCAGCAGTATGCCCGGGACAGGAGGATCCGAGCAGTACTTC	CASSMPGTGGSEQYF
TRBV14	.	.	TRBJ2-5	TGTGCCAGCAGCCAAGAAGGCAGAAGGGAGACCCAGTACTTC	CASSQEGRRETQYF
TRBV29-1	.	TRBD1	TRBJ2-6	TGCAGCGTTCGGGACAGCTCTGGGGCCAACGTCCTGACTTTC	CSVRDSSGANVLTF
TRBV7-9	.	.	TRBJ1-6	TGTGCCAGCACTCGGGCAGGAGATAATTCACCCCTCCACTTT	CASTRAGDNSPLHF
TRBV7-8	.	TRBD1	TRBJ2-4	TGTGCCAGCAGCCCGGGACAGGGAAACATTCAGTACTTC	CASSPGQGNIQYF
TRBV4-3	.	.	TRBJ2-3	TGCGCCAGCAGCCCCGCTATGAGGGTAGATACGCAGTATTTT	CASSPAMRVDTQYF
TRBV9	.	.	TRBJ1-1	TGTGCCAGCAGCGGAGTCACGGGGGCGGGGGACACTGAAGCTTTCTTT	CASSGVTGAGDTEAFF
TRBV29-1	.	TRBD2	TRBJ2-1	TGCAGCGTTGAAGATAGGCCTAGCGGGGGATTTGAGCAGTTCTTC	CSVEDRPSGGFEQFF
TRBV9	.	.	TRBJ2-1	TGTGCCAGCAGCGTAGCTGTCGATGAGCAGTTCTTC	CASSVAVDEQFF
TRBV7-2	.	TRBD2	TRBJ2-3	TGTGCCAGCAGCCCAGACCTGGGGACTAGCGGGGGGGCCGGAGATACGCAGTATTTT	CASSPDLGTSGGAGDTQYF
TRBV29-1	once	.	TRBJ2-1	TGCAGCGTTGCGGGCAGGGGGGATGAGCAGTTCTTC	CSVAGRGDEQFF
TRBV27	few	TRBD2	TRBJ2-5	TGTGCCAGCAGTTTGACTAGCGGCCAAGAGACCCAGTACTTC	CASSLTSGQETQYF
TRBV13	.	TRBD1	TRBJ1-2	TGTGCCAGCAGCTTAGGCCTGACAGGGGGAGGCTACACCTTC	CASSLGLTGGGYTF
TRBV7-9	.	.	TRBJ2-3	TGTGCCAGCAGCTTAGATGGGGGACTTCACACAGATACGCAGTATTTT	CASSLDGGLHTDTQYF
TRBV9	few	TRBD1	TRBJ2-1	TGTGCCAGCAGCGTCAGGGGGAGAGATGAGCAGTTCTTC	CASSVRGRDEQFF
TRBV27	once	.	TRBJ1-1	TGTGCCAGCAGTTCCCAGGTCCGCGATGAAGCTTTCTTT	CASSSQVRDEAFF
TRBV24-1	.	.	TRBJ2-7	TGTGCCACCAGTGATTCTCGCGAGACCTACGAGCAGTACTTC	CATSDSRETYEQYF
TRBV20-1	.	.	TRBJ2-1	TGCAGTGCTAGGCCCGGGACTTCGGATGAGCAGTTCTTC	CSARPGTSDEQFF
TRBV7-2	.	.	TRBJ2-1	TGTGCCAGCAGCTTAGCTCCTTACCAGCCCAATGAGCAGTTCTTC	CASSLAPYQPNEQFF
TRBV20-1	.	TRBD1	TRBJ1-6	TGCAGTGCCCCGGGACAGGATAATTCACCCCTCCACTTT	CSAPGQDNSPLHF
TRBV9	.	.	TRBJ2-1	TGTGCCAGCAGCCCCATTTGGACGAGCCATGAGCAGTTCTTC	CASSPIWTSHEQFF
TRBV29-1	.	.	TRBJ2-7	TGCAGCGTTTCCTGGGGATCCTACGAGCAGTACTTC	CSVSWGSYEQYF
TRBV15	.	.	TRBJ2-1	TGTGCCACCAGCAGAGAGCTTCCCCCGGGCCTACCCTTAGAGCAGTTCTTC	CATSRELPPGLPLEQFF
TRBV12-3/TRBV12-4	.	.	TRBJ2-3	TGTGCCAGCAGCCCCACAGATACGCAGTATTTT	CASSPTDTQYF
TRBV6-2/TRBV6-3	.	.	TRBJ2-1	TGTGCCAGCAGCCTTAGCATCAATGAGCAGTTCTTC	CASSLSINEQFF
TRBV7-9	.	TRBD2	TRBJ2-3	TGTGCCAGCAGCACCCTAGCGGGGGGGAGCACAGATACGCAGTATTTT	CASSTLAGGSTDTQYF
TRBV19	.	TRBD1	TRBJ1-2	TGTGCGGTTTGGACAGGGAGCATCTATGGCTACACCTTC	CAVWTGSIYGYTF
TRBV15	.	TRBD1	TRBJ2-3	TGTGCCACCAGCCTGGGACAGGGACGAGATACGCAGTATTTT	CATSLGQGRDTQYF
TRBV7-2	.	TRBD2	TRBJ2-7	TGTGCCAGCAGCTCACTCCCTCTAGCGGGGGACTACGAGCAGTACTTC	CASSSLPLAGDYEQYF
TRBV30	.	TRBD1	TRBJ2-7	TGTGCCTGGAGTCCCCTCGGGACAGGGATCCCCGAGCAGTACTTC	CAWSPLGTGIPEQYF
TRBV6-6	.	.	TRBJ1-1	TGTGCCAGCAGTTACCGGACGGGGAACACTGAAGCTTTCTTT	CASSYRTGNTEAFF
TRBV9	.	TRBD1	TRBJ1-1	TGTGCCAGCAGCGCAGGGGGCTGGTCCGACACTGAAGCTTTCTTT	CASSAGGWSDTEAFF
TRBV7-7	.	.	TRBJ2-1	TGTGCTAGCAGCCCGGGGGGCGAGAATGAGCAGTTCTTC	CASSPGGENEQFF
TRBV12-3/TRBV12-4	.	TRBD1	TRBJ2-3	TGTGCCAGCAGTTCGGGGACAGGGATGCCAGATACGCAGTATTTT	CASSSGTGMPDTQYF
TRBV9	.	.	TRBJ2-7	TGTGCCAGCAGCGTAGGACTAGGTTCCTACGAGCAGTACTTC	CASSVGLGSYEQYF
TRBV9	.	TRBD2	TRBJ2-2	TGTGCCAGCAGCGGTAGCGGGGGGTACACCGGGGAGCTGTTTTTT	CASSGSGGYTGELFF
TRBV25-1	.	TRBD1	TRBJ1-2	TGTGCCAGCAGTGAACGGGGGGAGGGGGCGCAGGATGGCTACACCTTC	CASSERGEGAQDGYTF
TRBV20-1	.	TRBD1	TRBJ1-5	TGCAGTGCTACCAGGGGGGGACAGCCCCAGCATTTT	CSATRGGQPQHF
TRBV3-1	.	.	TRBJ2-1	TGTGCCAGCAGCCAAGTGACCGGAAGCTCCTACAATGAGCAGTTCTTC	CASSQVTGSSYNEQFF
TRBV28	.	.	TRBJ2-7	TGTGCCAGCAGTGACCCAGGGTCCTACGAGCAGTACTTC	CASSDPGSYEQYF
TRBV7-2	.	.	TRBJ1-2	TGTGCCAGCAGCTTACGGAATGGCTACACCTTC	CASSLRNGYTF
TRBV11-3	.	.	TRBJ2-7	TGTGCCAGCAGCTTAGTCTTCACCTACGAGCAGTACTTC	CASSLVFTYEQYF
TRBV20-1	.	TRBD1	TRBJ2-7	TGCAGTGCTAGAGATGAGGACAGGGACAGGTACGAGCAGTACTTC	CSARDEDRDRYEQYF
TRBV3-1	.	.	TRBJ2-3	TGTGCCAGCAGCCAAGATCTAACGGTCGTCCTAGATACGCAGTATTTT	CASSQDLTVVLDTQYF
TRBV27	.	.	TRBJ2-2	TGTGCCAGCACCCACTCCGGGGAGCTGTTTTTT	CASTHSGELFF